This entry lists 2 T cell receptor beta chains sequenced from one sample in a study of T cell responses to AZD1222 COVID-19 vaccine. Measured with immunoSEQ multiplex PCR; TCRdb has only the in-frame clones, and not every one. This table holds roughly 170,000 clones, 88% found once. The starting material was peripheral blood, obtained on day 0 of AZD1222 vaccination. Every receptor here comes from an adult in good health.

The V call is TRBV4-1, the J call TRBJ1-6; D is perhaps TRBD1 (5 bases). CDR3 size: 17 residues. Per germline, CDR1 MGHRA and CDR2 YSYEKL. The V and J ends lost 3 bases and 7 bases respectively, with 19 bases between them. The chain's CDR3 is CASSQGIPGTGNSPLHF. Here the CDR3 DNA reads TGCGCCAGCAGCCAGGGAATTCCCGGGACGGGGAATTCACCCCTCCACTTT.

This chain's CDR3 is CASSLHLTTEAFF. Here the CDR3 DNA reads TGTGCCAGCAGTTTGCACCTCACCACTGAAGCTTTCTTT. The chain uses TRBV27 and TRBJ1-1, with D unclear. The CDR3 is made up of 13 amino acids. Germline values: CDR1 MNHEY, CDR2 SMNVEV (reference sequence). V shed 3 bases and J shed 4 bases, with 9 bases lying between them.